The T cell receptor (beta chain) described here comes from a study of blood T cell repertoires in COVID-19. As for the study in general: COVID-19 samples collected from the United States, Italy and Spain covered acute and convalescent phases.

The V segment lost 5 bases and the J segment 8 bases; nucleotides outside the gene matches: 15. In germline, CDR1 is LNHDA, CDR2 SQIVND (reference sequence). The CDR3 runs to 17 residues. The protocol was immunoSEQ multiplex PCR, while the TCRdb copy is restricted to in-frame clones and leaves out a portion. The data hold some 200,000 clones, with roughly 91% observed a single time. Input material: peripheral blood. The chain uses TRBV19 and TRBJ1-6, with 7 positions matching TRBD1. This clonotype was obtained from a man aged 40-55 years with active or convalescent COVID-19. The DNA for the CDR3 is TGTGCCAGTAGTCTTTCTCGTCCGACAGGGAGCGATTCACCCCTCCACTTT. This gives the protein CASSLSRPTGSDSPLHF.